The next 27 T cell receptor beta chains were all read from a single sample in a study of CD8+ T cells in alopecia areata. As for treatment: oral pan-JAK inhibitor, 5-10 mg twice daily. Extracted from the samples, RNA was reverse transcribed into cDNA to serve as the sequencing template. Repertoires were generated with immunoSEQ multiplex PCR, while TCRdb's copy carries only in-frame clones and drops some. Counted here are some 200,000 clones, about three fifths occurring once; the ten biggest clones make up around 3%. Here the sequenced sample was CD4+ T cells sorted from blood, taken at week 4, from a patient treated with tofacitinib. The receptors were sampled from a human donor with alopecia areata.

The chain links TRBV2 to TRBJ2-3; weak D call: TRBD2 (5 bases). CDR3 length equals 15 residues. Germline V gene lookup returns CDR1 SNHLY and CDR2 FYNNEI. V gave up 4 bases and J gave up 0 bases, with 11 bases separating them. The CDR3 loop reads CASSVTTISTDTQYF. The DNA of the CDR3 is TGTGCCAGCAGTGTTACGACTATAAGCACAGATACGCAGTATTTT. Full variable domain (rest looked up from reference TRBV2 and TRBJ2-3): EPEVTQTPSHQVTQMGQEVILRCVPISNHLYFYWYRQILGQKVEFLVSFYNNEISEKSEIFDDQFSVERPDGSNFTLKIRSTKLEDSAMYFCASSVTTISTDTQYFGPGTRLTVL.

This clone appeared once. The V gene is TRBV28, the J gene TRBJ2-6; TRBD1 matches at 8 bases. Germline-derived CDR1 and CDR2 are MDHEN and SYDVKM. This CDR3 spans 20 amino acids. Losses at the gene ends were 4 bases for V and 0 bases for J; bases not matched to a gene: 14. The DNA of the CDR3 is TGTGCCAGCAGTTCCAGGGACAGGTCAGGACGAATCTCTGGGGCCAACGTCCTGACTTTC. This codes for CASSSRDRSGRISGANVLTF. Using reference TRBV28 and TRBJ2-6 for the parts outside the CDR3, the full variable domain is DVKVTQSSRYLVKRTGEKVFLECVQDMDHENMFWYRQDPGLGLRLIYFSYDVKMKEKGDIPEGYSVSREKKERFSLILESASTNQTSMYLCASSSRDRSGRISGANVLTFGAGSRLTVL.

This clone was found a few times. The chain joins TRBV29-1 to TRBJ1-3; D might be TRBD1 (6 bases). Trimming left V 4 bases short and J 0 bases short, with 10 bases between. This CDR3 comprises 14 residues. CDR1 is SQVTM, CDR2 ANQGSEA, per germline. The CDR3 is CSVGEGGSGNTIYF. The CDR3 DNA reads TGCAGCGTTGGGGAAGGGGGCTCTGGAAACACCATATATTTT.

This clone was recorded at least ten times. The CDR3 sequence is CASRGRLNGGYTF. CDR3 bases: TGTGCCAGCAGGGGTCGCCTGAATGGGGGCTACACCTTC. The chain carries TRBV28 and TRBJ1-2; D is undetermined. This CDR3 is built from 13 residues. Germline-derived CDR1 and CDR2 are MDHEN and SYDVKM. The germline V and J ends were trimmed by 6 bases and 8 bases, with 16 bases remaining between them.

The V call is TRBV4-2, the J call TRBJ2-1; TRBD1 or TRBD2 may be the D gene (6 bases each). The CDR3 covers 16 residues. CDR1 LGHNA and CDR2 YNFKEQ come from the germline V gene. Trimming cost V 4 bases and J 4 bases, with 17 bases left between them. CDR3 nucleotides: TGTGCCAGCAGCCTCAGGGCACGGGGGCGGTACAATGAGCAGTTCTTC. Its translation: CASSLRARGRYNEQFF.

The V and J genes are TRBV29-1 and TRBJ1-1; TRBD1 matches 9 bases. Germline V lookup: CDR1 SQVTM, CDR2 ANQGSEA. This CDR3 is built from 17 residues. The junction had 19 bases not matched to a gene; V was cut back by 8 bases and J by 3 bases. The CDR3 loop reads CSTPGGQGRGKDTEAFF. CDR3 bases: TGCAGCACCCCTGGGGGACAGGGACGGGGCAAGGACACTGAAGCTTTCTTT.

The chain carries TRBV29-1 and TRBJ2-3; no definite D call. Trimming shortened V by 7 bases and J by 1 base, and 15 bases separated the two germline ends. Germline CDR1 is SQVTM and CDR2 is ANQGSEA. The CDR3 extends over 14 amino acids. CDR3: CSGSPDPGTDTQYF. The CDR3, as DNA: TGCAGCGGGAGTCCGGACCCTGGCACAGATACGCAGTATTTT.

The CDR3 is CASSQSGGTTKRLFF. In nucleotides, the CDR3 is TGCGCCAGCAGCCAAAGTGGTGGGACAACGAAACGGCTGTTTTTT. This chain uses TRBV4-1 with TRBJ1-4, with D possibly matching TRBD1 (6 bases). The CDR3 length is 15 residues. Germline CDR1 is MGHRA and CDR2 is YSYEKL. Trimming cost V 2 bases and J 14 bases, with 21 bases left between them.

CDR3 loop: CASSDGWTGETQYF. The CDR3 DNA is TGTGCCAGCAGTGACGGGTGGACAGGGGAGACCCAGTACTTC. This sequence joins TRBV2 and TRBJ2-5; TRBD1 matches 8 bases. CDR3 length equals 14 residues. V gave up 3 bases and J gave up 5 bases; unmatched junction bases: 5. Germline CDR1 SNHLY, CDR2 FYNNEI. The entire variable domain, with the rest obtained from reference TRBV2 and TRBJ2-5, is as follows: EPEVTQTPSHQVTQMGQEVILRCVPISNHLYFYWYRQILGQKVEFLVSFYNNEISEKSEIFDDQFSVERPDGSNFTLKIRSTKLEDSAMYFCASSDGWTGETQYFGPGTRLLVL.

This chain links TRBV5-1 with TRBJ2-1; D possibly corresponds to TRBD2 (6 bases). The V gene lost 0 bases and the J gene lost 6 bases, with 16 bases spanning the gap. Germline assignment: CDR1 SGHRS and CDR2 YFSETQ. The CDR3 consists of 16 residues. CDR3 sequence reads: CASSLGVTSRFNEQFF. DNA of the CDR3: TGCGCCAGCAGCTTGGGAGTAACTAGCAGGTTCAATGAGCAGTTCTTC.

CDR3: CASSLVADYGYTF. The CDR3 DNA reads TGTGCCAGCAGCTTAGTGGCAGACTATGGCTACACCTTC. The J gene is TRBJ1-2, the V gene TRBV7-9; D is uncertain. Germline V gene lookup returns CDR1 SEHNR and CDR2 FQNEAQ (reference sequence). V was cut by 1 base and J by 3 bases, with 6 bases left in between. This CDR3 has 13 residues.

The rearrangement uses TRBV4-1 and TRBJ1-5; 9 bases fit TRBD1. CDR1 and CDR2 from the germline V gene are MGHRA and YSYEKL. V trimming: 1 base; J trimming: 3 bases; junction bases outside the gene matches: 7. CDR3 length equals 17 residues. CDR3 sequence: CASSQGNGTGLNQPQHF. CDR3 bases: TGCGCCAGCAGCCAAGGAAACGGGACAGGGCTCAATCAGCCCCAGCATTTT.

This clone was seen a single time. V gene TRBV30 combines with J gene TRBJ1-2, with D unclear. Germline values: CDR1 GTSNPN, CDR2 SVGIG (reference sequence). V was clipped by 5 bases and J by 4 bases, with 14 bases between them. This CDR3 is 13 amino acids long. CDR3: CAWRPAAFYGYTF. The CDR3 bases are TGTGCCTGGCGCCCGGCAGCGTTCTATGGCTACACCTTC.

J is TRBJ2-1 and V is TRBV29-1; either TRBD1 or TRBD2 may fit D (5 bases each). CDR1 SQVTM and CDR2 ANQGSEA come from the germline V gene. The CDR3 has 14 amino acids. Between the trimmed V and J ends, which lost 5 bases and 4 bases, there was a span of 15 bases. The CDR3 here is CSVLGTYPYNEQFF. CDR3 nucleotide sequence: TGCAGCGTTCTGGGGACGTATCCTTACAATGAGCAGTTCTTC.

This clone was counted a few times. This chain uses TRBV29-1 with TRBJ1-1; D perhaps matches TRBD1 (5 bases). There are 12 residues in the CDR3. Germline lookup yields CDR1 SQVTM and CDR2 ANQGSEA. V shed 3 bases and J shed 7 bases, with 12 bases lying between them. The CDR3 region is CSVDEQGDEAFF. The DNA of the CDR3 is TGCAGCGTTGATGAGCAGGGCGATGAAGCTTTCTTT.

The chain uses TRBV15 and TRBJ2-5; possible D gene TRBD2, 6 bases. V was pared by 9 bases and J by 2 bases, with 13 bases between. In germline, CDR1 is LNHNV, CDR2 YYDKDF (reference sequence). The CDR3 sequence is 13 residues long. The CDR3, as DNA: TGTGCCACTAAACTGGGACTTCAAGAGACCCAGTACTTC. Translation gives CATKLGLQETQYF.

The chain carries TRBV9 and TRBJ2-2; tentative D call: TRBD1 (6 bases). The V end lost 3 bases, the J end lost 4 bases, and 13 bases lay between the germline ends. The CDR3 is 15 amino acids. Germline V lookup: CDR1 SGDLS, CDR2 YYNGEE. The CDR3 spells CASSASGTPTGELFF. The DNA of the CDR3 is TGTGCCAGCAGCGCTTCCGGGACACCCACCGGGGAGCTGTTTTTT.

The rearrangement joins TRBV6-5 to TRBJ1-5; D is ambiguous. The V gene's germline CDR1 is MNHEY and CDR2 SVGAGI. V dropped 5 bases and J dropped 4 bases, with 9 bases sitting between them. The CDR3 totals 13 residues. The CDR3 region is CASSLEENQPQHF. The CDR3 nucleotides read TGTGCCAGCAGTCTGGAGGAAAATCAGCCCCAGCATTTT.

This clone has more than one count but fewer than ten. The gene calls are TRBV18 and TRBJ1-3, with D possibly TRBD1 on 5 matching bases. V was pared by 0 bases and J by 0 bases, with 9 bases between. The CDR3 has 16 amino acids. Germline CDR1 reads KGHSH; CDR2 reads LQKENI. CDR3 sequence: CASSPPGGYSGNTIYF. CDR3 coding DNA: TGTGCCAGCTCACCACCGGGGGGATACTCTGGAAACACCATATATTTT.

About this clone: In the same sample, other DNA sequences code for this CDR3. This sequence joins TRBV15 and TRBJ1-5, with D possibly matching TRBD1 (5 bases). Trimming left V 1 base short and J 2 bases short, with 6 bases between. Looked up from germline, CDR1 is LNHNV and CDR2 is YYDKDF (reference sequence). CDR3 length: 14 residues. The CDR3 reads CATSRGGGNQPQHF. The CDR3 DNA sequence: TGTGCCACCAGCAGAGGAGGGGGCAATCAGCCCCAGCATTTT. Full variable domain (missing parts from reference TRBV15 and TRBJ1-5): DAMVIQNPRYQVTQFGKPVTLSCSQTLNHNVMYWYQQKSSQAPKLLFHYYDKDFNNEADTPDNFQSRRPNTSFCFLDIRSPGLGDTAMYLCATSRGGGNQPQHFGDGTRLSIL.

This clone was seen repeatedly, ten times or more. J is TRBJ1-2 and V is TRBV9; unclear D gene. This CDR3 comprises 12 residues. CDR1 SGDLS and CDR2 YYNGEE come from the germline V gene. Trimming stripped 4 bases from V and 5 bases from J, with 9 bases between. As DNA, the CDR3 is TGTGCCAGCAGCTTCGGGTCTTATGGCTACACCTTC. Translation: CASSFGSYGYTF.

The gene calls are TRBV7-2 and TRBJ1-2; tentatively, D is TRBD1 (6 bases). V lost 5 bases to trimming and J lost 2 bases, with 12 bases between them. Germline V gene sequence: CDR1 SGHTA, CDR2 FQGNSA. The CDR3 spans 14 residues. CDR3 residues: CASSPHRENYGYTF. The CDR3 region has the DNA TGTGCCAGCAGCCCCCACAGGGAGAACTATGGCTACACCTTC.

The rearrangement links TRBV7-2 to TRBJ1-2; D not resolved. The CDR3 consists of 15 residues. V gave up 1 base and J gave up 4 bases, with 13 bases separating them. In germline, CDR1 is SGHTA, CDR2 FQGNSA. DNA for the CDR3: TGTGCCAGCAGCTTAGATCCCGGCTCTATCTATGGCTACACCTTC. Its translation: CASSLDPGSIYGYTF.

The rearrangement links TRBV5-6 to TRBJ2-1; the D call may be TRBD1 or TRBD2 (5 bases each). The CDR3 covers 12 residues. CDR1 and CDR2 from the germline V gene are SGHDT and YYEEEE. Trimming stripped 2 bases from V and 10 bases from J, with 10 bases between. DNA for the CDR3: TGTGCCAGCAGCTTCGGGGACCGCGAGCAGTTCTTC. Residues: CASSFGDREQFF.

V and J are TRBV6-1 and TRBJ2-7; possible D gene TRBD1, 6 bases. Per germline, CDR1 MNHNS and CDR2 SASEGT. The V end lost 6 bases, the J end lost 6 bases, and 15 bases lay between the germline ends. This CDR3 has 13 residues. CDR3 sequence: CASSRQAGPEQYF. The DNA for the CDR3 is TGTGCCAGCAGCCGACAGGCGGGTCCCGAGCAGTACTTC.

The chain couples TRBV9 to TRBJ1-6, with D possibly TRBD1 on 6 matching bases. CDR1 and CDR2 (germline): SGDLS, YYNGEE. Deletions cut 6 bases from V and 7 bases from J, with 14 bases between. The CDR3 consists of 14 residues. CDR3 in amino acids: CASTPGQGNSPLHF. DNA for the CDR3: TGTGCCAGCACCCCAGGCCAGGGGAATTCACCCCTCCACTTT. Filled out from reference TRBV9 and TRBJ1-6, the complete variable domain reads DSGVTQTPKHLITATGQRVTLRCSPRSGDLSVYWYQQSLDQGLQFLIQYYNGEERAKGNILERFSAQQFPDLHSELNLSSLELGDSALYFCASTPGQGNSPLHFGNGTRLTVT.

The chain links TRBV14 to TRBJ1-6; 8 nucleotides align to TRBD1. The ends lost 3 bases at V and 7 bases at J; junction bases unmatched: 2. This CDR3 is 14 amino acids long. Germline CDR1 SGHDN, CDR2 FVKESK. The CDR3 region has the DNA TGTGCCAGCAGCCATGGACAGGGAAATTCACCCCTCCACTTT. It encodes CASSHGQGNSPLHF.